Below are 18 T cell receptor beta chains sequenced from a single sample in a study of blood T cell repertoires in COVID-19. Sequencing used immunoSEQ multiplex PCR; TCRdb keeps in-frame clones, though not all of them. The top ten hold just over 2.5% of the sample, which has about 170,000 clones, 70% to 90% seen once. Sequenced material: peripheral blood. The source is a woman of 80 years or more with COVID-19, enrolled during active disease.

The chain couples TRBV6-5 to TRBJ1-4, with TRBD1 matching over 7 bases. Germline V gives CDR1 MNHEY, CDR2 SVGAGI. V was pared by 5 bases and J by 8 bases, with 2 bases of the junction left unmatched. This CDR3 contains 12 residues. The CDR3 reads CASSTGVEKLFF. Written as DNA, the CDR3 is TGTGCCAGCAGTACAGGGGTCGAAAAACTGTTTTTT.

The chain uses TRBV6-5 and TRBJ2-7, with a possible D match to TRBD2 (6 bases). Germline V CDR1 and CDR2: MNHEY, SVGAGI. This CDR3 has 13 residues. Trimming removed 6 bases at V and 6 bases at J, with 15 bases between. The CDR3 DNA sequence: TGTGCCAGCAGCCCCCCCGGGGGACGCGAGCAGTACTTC. It translates to CASSPPGGREQYF.

This chain connects TRBV3-1 (or the pseudogene TRBV3-2) to TRBJ2-3; 10 bases are shared with TRBD2. Losses at the gene ends were 5 bases for V and 1 base for J; bases not matched to a gene: 3. Germline V gene sequence: CDR1 LGHDT, CDR2 YNNKEL (reference sequence). This CDR3 has 15 residues. The CDR3 loop is CASSVGTSGTDTQYF. The CDR3 region has the DNA TGTGCCAGCAGCGTCGGGACTAGCGGCACAGATACGCAGTATTTT.

The J gene is TRBJ1-2, the V gene TRBV6-2 or TRBV6-3; no clear D. V dropped 2 bases and J dropped 4 bases, with 14 bases sitting between them. CDR1 and CDR2 from the germline V gene are MNHEY and SVGEGT. This CDR3 has 15 amino acids. CDR3 coding DNA: TGTGCCAGCAGTTACCAACACTCACAGTCCTATGGCTACACCTTC. It yields the protein CASSYQHSQSYGYTF.

The chain joins TRBV18 to TRBJ2-3; tentative D call: TRBD2 (6 bases). V lost 2 bases and J 1 base, leaving 16 bases between the germline ends. The germline V gene encodes CDR1 KGHSH and CDR2 LQKENI. The CDR3 totals 17 residues. The CDR3 reads CASSPIVVASGTDTQYF. In DNA form, the CDR3 reads TGTGCCAGCTCACCAATCGTGGTGGCTAGCGGCACAGATACGCAGTATTTT.

This clone was found once. This chain links TRBV6-7 with TRBJ1-3; D is ambiguous. TRBV6-7 is designated an ORF whose function remains uncertain. The V and J ends lost 2 bases and 0 bases respectively, with 11 bases between them. The CDR3 has 16 residues. CDR3 protein: CASSYVAGHSGNTIYF. CDR3 sequence (DNA): TGTGCCAGCAGTTACGTCGCAGGCCACTCTGGAAACACCATATATTTT.

This sequence joins TRBV5-5 and TRBJ1-5; 8 nucleotides align to TRBD1. Losses at the gene ends were 2 bases for V and 15 bases for J; bases not matched to a gene: 10. CDR3 length: 13 amino acids. Germline assignment: CDR1 SGHKS and CDR2 YYEKEE (reference sequence). This CDR3 reads CASSFDPDRAGHF. The CDR3 DNA sequence: TGTGCCAGCAGCTTTGACCCGGACAGGGCAGGGCATTTT.

V is TRBV7-2 and J is TRBJ2-5; 9 nucleotides align to TRBD1. V was pared by 5 bases and J by 5 bases, with 9 bases of the junction left unmatched. The CDR3 is 15 amino acids. Germline V gene data show CDR1 as SGHTA and CDR2 as FQGNSA. CDR3 coding DNA: TGTGCCAGCAGCCGTACAGGGGGCGAATACGAGACCCAGTACTTC. Translation gives CASSRTGGEYETQYF.

This sequence joins TRBV4-2 and TRBJ1-5, with 9 bases lining up with TRBD1. J gave up 4 bases and V 1 base, and 2 bases lay outside the gene matches. The CDR3 is 15 amino acids. Germline assignment: CDR1 LGHNA and CDR2 YNFKEQ. The CDR3 DNA sequence: TGTGCCAGCAGCCAAGGGACAGGGGCGAATCAGCCCCAGCATTTT. Translated, it gives CASSQGTGANQPQHF.

This clone appeared once. V usage is TRBV28 and J usage is TRBJ1-1, with D possibly TRBD1 on 5 matching bases. This CDR3 is built from 12 residues. Trimming took 5 bases from V and 7 from J, leaving 11 bases between them. Looked up from germline, CDR1 is MDHEN and CDR2 is SYDVKM. CDR3 in amino acids: CASSQMGGEAFF. In DNA form, the CDR3 reads TGTGCCAGCAGTCAGATGGGGGGTGAAGCTTTCTTT. Full variable domain (outside the CDR3, taken from reference TRBV28 and TRBJ1-1): DVKVTQSSRYLVKRTGEKVFLECVQDMDHENMFWYRQDPGLGLRLIYFSYDVKMKEKGDIPEGYSVSREKKERFSLILESASTNQTSMYLCASSQMGGEAFFGQGTRLTVV.

This chain connects TRBV19 to TRBJ1-1, with 7 positions matching TRBD1. The V and J ends lost 4 bases and 5 bases, in that order; junction bases with no gene match: 10. Germline values: CDR1 LNHDA, CDR2 SQIVND (reference sequence). The CDR3 is made up of 15 amino acids. CDR3 bases: TGTGCCAGTAGTACTTCTCTGACAGGGAGAACTGAAGCTTTCTTT. It yields the protein CASSTSLTGRTEAFF.

The J gene is TRBJ1-5, the V gene TRBV7-8; D perhaps matches TRBD1 (5 bases). The CDR3 has 14 amino acids. The V and J ends lost 0 bases and 4 bases respectively, with 7 bases between them. In germline, CDR1 is SGHVS, CDR2 FQNEAQ. CDR3 DNA: TGTGCCAGCAGCTTAGCCCGGGGGAATCAGCCCCAGCATTTT. This gives the protein CASSLARGNQPQHF.

The gene calls are TRBV18 and TRBJ1-2; D not certain. Trimming left V 0 bases short and J 3 bases short, with 11 bases between. Looked up from germline, CDR1 is KGHSH and CDR2 is LQKENI. The CDR3 runs 15 residues. The CDR3 protein is CASSPPQRSDYGYTF. The CDR3 nucleotides are TGTGCCAGCTCACCACCGCAGCGATCAGACTATGGCTACACCTTC.

The J gene is TRBJ2-2, the V gene TRBV29-1, with D perhaps matching TRBD1 (5 bases). CDR3 size: 14 residues. Germline V gene data show CDR1 as SQVTM and CDR2 as ANQGSEA. Trimming took off 4 bases at V and 5 bases at J, with 14 bases between the two ends. DNA of the CDR3: TGCAGCGTTGCCCCAGGGTCGTTGACCGGGGAGCTGTTTTTT. This gives the protein CSVAPGSLTGELFF.

J is TRBJ2-1 and V is TRBV27, with a possible D match to TRBD1 (5 bases). The CDR3 has 16 residues. V lost 5 bases and J 7 bases, leaving 21 bases between the germline ends. Germline V CDR1 and CDR2: MNHEY, SMNVEV (reference sequence). The DNA of the CDR3 is TGTGCCAGCAGTCAACAACGCCCCGGTGCAGGGAATGAGCAGTTCTTC. Its translation: CASSQQRPGAGNEQFF.

About this clone itself: One junction end disagrees with the germline gene, perhaps due to a read error. This chain joins TRBV5-8 and TRBJ2-5; 13 nucleotides align to TRBD2. The CDR3 has 15 residues. CDR1 SGHTS and CDR2 YDEGEE come from the germline V gene. The CDR3 here is CVSSLELAGGETQYF. Written as DNA, the CDR3 is TGTGTCAGCAGCTTGGAACTAGCGGGAGGGGAGACCCAGTACTTC.

The chain has TRBV9 and TRBJ1-1; no reliable D call. Germline values: CDR1 SGDLS, CDR2 YYNGEE. Trimming stripped 3 bases from V and 4 bases from J, with 16 bases between. The CDR3 contains 15 residues. CDR3 sequence: CASSASGVAGTEAFF. DNA for the CDR3: TGTGCCAGCAGCGCCTCCGGCGTCGCGGGCACTGAAGCTTTCTTT.

This chain uses TRBV11-2 with TRBJ1-1; 9 bases are shared with TRBD1. There are 15 residues in the CDR3. CDR1 is SGHAT and CDR2 is FQNNGV in the germline V gene. Unmatched junction bases numbered 8, after V lost 4 bases and J lost 5 bases. The CDR3 sequence is CASSYPQGAGTEAFF. In nucleotides, the CDR3 is TGTGCCAGCAGCTACCCACAGGGGGCAGGGACTGAAGCTTTCTTT.